The rows below give T cell receptor beta chains drawn from one sample of a study of blood T cell repertoires in COVID-19. The protocol was immunoSEQ multiplex PCR, while the TCRdb copy is restricted to in-frame clones and leaves out a portion. Altogether roughly 110,000 clones are present, 75% to 95% being singletons, with the ten largest covering roughly 1.2%. Sample: peripheral blood. The receptors originated from a woman in her thirties with acute or convalescent COVID-19. The CDR3 runs from the conserved cysteine through the conserved F or W. Each record gives: V gene, D gene, J gene, clone size, CDR3 protein. The D gene is left open where the match is weak. Clone size is stated in some rows and not others, as once, few, many or a class when expanded.

TRBV5-1	TRBD1	TRBJ1-4	-	CASSLAGTGNEKLFF
TRBV28	-	TRBJ2-7	-	CASREGGVLSYEQYF
TRBV6-6	-	TRBJ2-3	-	CASRRYHRASGTDTQYF
TRBV3-1/TRBV3-2	TRBD1	TRBJ2-4	-	CASSQGNRGWNIQYF
TRBV18	TRBD2	TRBJ2-5	-	CASSPPQGTSGIGSPETQYF
TRBV29-1	-	TRBJ2-3	-	CSAEWGGAADTQYF
TRBV27	TRBD1	TRBJ2-6	-	CASSLKGQGARGANVLTF
TRBV7-2	TRBD2	TRBJ2-1	-	CASSVLAGGPNEQFF
TRBV27	TRBD2	TRBJ2-1	-	CASSLPLAGVGEQFF
TRBV2	-	TRBJ2-1	few	CASSLSFNEQFF
TRBV2	TRBD1	TRBJ1-5	-	CASRGTGARNQPQHF
TRBV5-1	-	TRBJ1-2	-	CASRTDENYGYTF
TRBV5-4	TRBD1	TRBJ2-7	-	CASSNGDRSQYF
TRBV28	-	TRBJ2-5	-	CASRSQGGGRETQYF
TRBV6-5	-	TRBJ2-7	-	CASTGVDGTYEQYF
TRBV7-9	TRBD1	TRBJ1-4	-	CASSTTDRGFNEKLFF
TRBV20-1	TRBD1	TRBJ2-2	-	CSASDSGGATGELFF
TRBV18	-	TRBJ1-5	-	CASSTSYSNQPQHF
TRBV6-6	-	TRBJ1-1	-	CASSPNWRLKSSTEAFF
TRBV15	-	TRBJ2-1	few	CATSRDYSVSRFTHEQFF
TRBV7-3	TRBD2	TRBJ2-3	-	CASSSIAGSTDTQYF
TRBV5-6	-	TRBJ1-5	-	CASSSSTRDTSNQPQHF
TRBV6-2/TRBV6-3	-	TRBJ2-7	-	CASSYRPGFLDEQYF
TRBV6-5	TRBD1	TRBJ1-3	-	CASRTGAGNTIYF
TRBV11-2	-	TRBJ2-5	once	CASSLRRAGPQETQYF
TRBV6-1	-	TRBJ1-5	-	CASSELGASGGPQHF
TRBV4-2	TRBD2	TRBJ2-7	-	CASSQEGLAGYEQYF
TRBV5-1	-	TRBJ1-1	-	CASSQGEGAMNTEAFF
TRBV6-5	TRBD1	TRBJ2-5	-	CASSSPWDRGQETQYF
TRBV6-5	-	TRBJ2-1	-	CASSYLQGIVYNEQFF
TRBV7-9	TRBD1	TRBJ1-2	-	CASSLERGQGYVYTF
TRBV5-1	TRBD2	TRBJ2-5	-	CASSGGLAGGETQYF
TRBV27	-	TRBJ2-3	once	CASSSPGHGSSSTDTQYF
TRBV5-1	TRBD1	TRBJ1-1	-	CASSLEGTGVTEAFF
TRBV5-4	-	TRBJ1-1	-	CASSPSSRGRNTEAFF
TRBV20-1	-	TRBJ1-2	few	CGGVDYGYTF